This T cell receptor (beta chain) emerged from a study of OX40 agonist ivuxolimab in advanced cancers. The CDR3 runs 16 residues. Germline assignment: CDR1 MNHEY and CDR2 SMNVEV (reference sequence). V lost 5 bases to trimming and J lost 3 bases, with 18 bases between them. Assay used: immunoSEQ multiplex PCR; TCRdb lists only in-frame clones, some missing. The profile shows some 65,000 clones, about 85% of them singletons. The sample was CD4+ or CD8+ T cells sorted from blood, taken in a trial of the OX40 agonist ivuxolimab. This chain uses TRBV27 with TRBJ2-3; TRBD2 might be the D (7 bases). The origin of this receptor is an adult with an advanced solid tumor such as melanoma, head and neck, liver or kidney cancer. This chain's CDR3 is CASSPRGGSHTDTQYF. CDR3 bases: TGTGCCAGCAGTCCCAGGGGCGGGAGTCATACAGATACGCAGTATTTT.